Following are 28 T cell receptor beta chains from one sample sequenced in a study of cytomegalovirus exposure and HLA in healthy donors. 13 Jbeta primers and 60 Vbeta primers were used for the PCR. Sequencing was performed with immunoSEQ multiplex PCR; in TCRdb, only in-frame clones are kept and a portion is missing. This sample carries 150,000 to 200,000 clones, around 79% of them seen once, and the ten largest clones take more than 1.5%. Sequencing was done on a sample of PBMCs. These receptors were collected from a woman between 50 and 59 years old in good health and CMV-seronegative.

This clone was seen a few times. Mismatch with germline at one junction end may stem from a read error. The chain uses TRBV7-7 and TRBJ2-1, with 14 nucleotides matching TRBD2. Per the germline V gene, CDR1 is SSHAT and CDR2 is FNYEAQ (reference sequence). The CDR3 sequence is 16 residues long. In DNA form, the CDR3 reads TGTGCTAGCAGCCGACTAGCGGGAGGGGGGTACAATGAGCAGTTCTTC. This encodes CASSRLAGGGYNEQFF.

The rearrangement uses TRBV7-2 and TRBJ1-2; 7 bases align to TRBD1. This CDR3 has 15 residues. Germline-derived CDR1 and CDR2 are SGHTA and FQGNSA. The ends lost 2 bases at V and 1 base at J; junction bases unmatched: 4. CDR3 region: CASSLKTGINYGYTF. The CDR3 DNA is TGTGCCAGCAGCTTAAAGACAGGGATTAACTATGGCTACACCTTC.

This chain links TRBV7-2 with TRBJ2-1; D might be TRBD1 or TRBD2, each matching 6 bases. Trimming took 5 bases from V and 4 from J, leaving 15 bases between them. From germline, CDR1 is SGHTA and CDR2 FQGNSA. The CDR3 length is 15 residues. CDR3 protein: CASSLGGGRYNEQFF. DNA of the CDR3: TGTGCCAGCAGCCTAGGAGGGGGAAGGTACAATGAGCAGTTCTTC.

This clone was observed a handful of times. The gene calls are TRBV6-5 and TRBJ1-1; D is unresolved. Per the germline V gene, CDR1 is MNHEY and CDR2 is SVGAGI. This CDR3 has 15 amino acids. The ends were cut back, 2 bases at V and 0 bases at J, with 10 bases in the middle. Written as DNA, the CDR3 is TGTGCCAGCAGTTACGAGGCGGGTTTGAACACTGAAGCTTTCTTT. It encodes CASSYEAGLNTEAFF.

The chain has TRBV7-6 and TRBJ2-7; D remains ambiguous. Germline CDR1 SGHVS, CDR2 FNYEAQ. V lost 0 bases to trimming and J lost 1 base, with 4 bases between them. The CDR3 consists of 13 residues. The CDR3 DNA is TGTGCCAGCAGCTTAGCTGAGTCCTACGAGCAGTACTTC. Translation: CASSLAESYEQYF.

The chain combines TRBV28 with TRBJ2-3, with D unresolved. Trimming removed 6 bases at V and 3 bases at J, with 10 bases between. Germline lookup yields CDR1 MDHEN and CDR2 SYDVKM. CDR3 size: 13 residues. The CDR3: CASRTSGTDTQYF. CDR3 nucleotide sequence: TGTGCCAGCAGGACCTCCGGGACAGATACGCAGTATTTT.

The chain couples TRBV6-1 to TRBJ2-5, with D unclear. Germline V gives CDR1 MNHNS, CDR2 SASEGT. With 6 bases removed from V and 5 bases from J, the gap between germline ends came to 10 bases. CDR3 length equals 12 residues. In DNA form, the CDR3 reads TGTGCCAGCAGCACAAGATTGGAGACCCAGTACTTC. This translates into CASSTRLETQYF.

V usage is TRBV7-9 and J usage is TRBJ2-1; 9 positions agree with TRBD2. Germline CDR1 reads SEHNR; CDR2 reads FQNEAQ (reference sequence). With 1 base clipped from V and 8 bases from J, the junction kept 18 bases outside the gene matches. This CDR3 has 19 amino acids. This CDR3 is CASSLDGPWSVAGADEQFF. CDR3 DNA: TGTGCCAGCAGCTTAGATGGGCCCTGGTCAGTAGCGGGAGCGGATGAGCAGTTCTTC.

CDR3 nucleotide sequence: TGTGCCAGCAGAACGCGTGGCAGGGGTGGGTATGGCTACACCTTC. It yields the protein CASRTRGRGGYGYTF. The chain recombines TRBV5-6 with TRBJ1-2, with D possibly being TRBD1 (6 bases). The germline V gene has CDR1 SGHDT and CDR2 YYEEEE. Trimming cost V 5 bases and J 5 bases, with 19 bases left between them. The CDR3 is made up of 15 amino acids.

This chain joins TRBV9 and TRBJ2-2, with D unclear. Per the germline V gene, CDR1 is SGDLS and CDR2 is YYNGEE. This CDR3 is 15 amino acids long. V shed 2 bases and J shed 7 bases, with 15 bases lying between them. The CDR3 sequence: CASSVTTLINGELFF. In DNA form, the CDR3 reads TGTGCCAGCAGCGTGACGACTCTTATTAACGGGGAGCTGTTTTTT.

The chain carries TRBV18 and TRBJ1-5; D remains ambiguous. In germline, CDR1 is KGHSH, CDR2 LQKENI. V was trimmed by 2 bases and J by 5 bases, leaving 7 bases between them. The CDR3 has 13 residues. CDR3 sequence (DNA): TGTGCCAGCTCACCAATCCGGGATCAGCCCCAGCATTTT. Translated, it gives CASSPIRDQPQHF.

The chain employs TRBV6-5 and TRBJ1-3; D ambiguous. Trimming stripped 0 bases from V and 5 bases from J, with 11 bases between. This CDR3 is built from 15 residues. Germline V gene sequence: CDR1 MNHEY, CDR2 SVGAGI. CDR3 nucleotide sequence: TGTGCCAGCAGTTACTCGATGCCGGAGAGAAACACCATATATTTT. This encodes CASSYSMPERNTIYF.

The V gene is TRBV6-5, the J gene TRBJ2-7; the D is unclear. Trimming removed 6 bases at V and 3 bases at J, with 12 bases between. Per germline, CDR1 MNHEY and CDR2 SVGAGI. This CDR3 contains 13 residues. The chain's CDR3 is CASSPPGYYEQYF. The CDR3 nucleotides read TGTGCCAGCAGCCCCCCAGGCTACTACGAGCAGTACTTC.

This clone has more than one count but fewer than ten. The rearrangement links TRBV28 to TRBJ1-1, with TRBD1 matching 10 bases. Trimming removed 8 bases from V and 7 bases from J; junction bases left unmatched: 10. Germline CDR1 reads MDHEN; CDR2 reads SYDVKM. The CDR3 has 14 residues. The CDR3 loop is CASGRQGAKVEAFF. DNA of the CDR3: TGTGCCAGCGGGAGACAGGGGGCGAAGGTTGAAGCTTTCTTT.

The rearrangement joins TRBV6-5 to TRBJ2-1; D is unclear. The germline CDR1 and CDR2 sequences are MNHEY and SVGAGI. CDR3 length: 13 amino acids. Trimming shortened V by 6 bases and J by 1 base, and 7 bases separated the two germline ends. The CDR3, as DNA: TGTGCCAGCAGGGCAGGATCCTACAATGAGCAGTTCTTC. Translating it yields CASRAGSYNEQFF.

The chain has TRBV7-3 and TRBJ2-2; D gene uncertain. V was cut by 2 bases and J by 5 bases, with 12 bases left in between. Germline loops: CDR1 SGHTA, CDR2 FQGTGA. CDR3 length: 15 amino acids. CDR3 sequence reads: CASSLETPVTGELFF. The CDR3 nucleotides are TGTGCCAGCAGCTTAGAGACTCCCGTTACCGGGGAGCTGTTTTTT.

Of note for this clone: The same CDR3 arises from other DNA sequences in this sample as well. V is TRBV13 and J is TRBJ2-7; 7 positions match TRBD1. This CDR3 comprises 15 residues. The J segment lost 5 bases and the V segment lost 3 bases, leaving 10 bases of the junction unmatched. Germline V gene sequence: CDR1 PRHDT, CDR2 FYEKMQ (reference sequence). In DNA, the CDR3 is TGTGCCAGCAGCTTGGGCAGACAGGGCAGCAACGAGCAGTACTTC. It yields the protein CASSLGRQGSNEQYF.

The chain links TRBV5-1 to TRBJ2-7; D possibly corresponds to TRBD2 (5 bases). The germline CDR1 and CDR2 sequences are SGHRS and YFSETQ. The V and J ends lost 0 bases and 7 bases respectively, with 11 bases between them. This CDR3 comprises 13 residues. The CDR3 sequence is CASSLERGNEQYF. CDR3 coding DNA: TGCGCCAGCAGCTTGGAGAGAGGGAATGAGCAGTACTTC.

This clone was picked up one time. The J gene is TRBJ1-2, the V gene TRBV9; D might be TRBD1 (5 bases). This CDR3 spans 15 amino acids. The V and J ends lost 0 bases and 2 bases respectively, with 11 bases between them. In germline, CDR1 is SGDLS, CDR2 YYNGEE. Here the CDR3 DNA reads TGTGCCAGCAGCGTAGTGACGACAGTGAACTATGGCTACACCTTC. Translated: CASSVVTTVNYGYTF.

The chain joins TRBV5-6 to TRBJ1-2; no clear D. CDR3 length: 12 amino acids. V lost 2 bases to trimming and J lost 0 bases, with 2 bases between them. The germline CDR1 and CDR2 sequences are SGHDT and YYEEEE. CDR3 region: CASSFTNYGYTF. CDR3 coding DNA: TGTGCCAGCAGCTTTACTAACTATGGCTACACCTTC.

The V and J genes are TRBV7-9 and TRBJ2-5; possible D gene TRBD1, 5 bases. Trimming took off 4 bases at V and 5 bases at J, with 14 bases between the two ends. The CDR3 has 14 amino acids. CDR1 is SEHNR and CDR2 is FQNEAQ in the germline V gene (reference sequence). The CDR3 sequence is CASSSPQGFETQYF. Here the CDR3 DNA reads TGTGCCAGCAGCTCACCGCAGGGATTCGAGACCCAGTACTTC.

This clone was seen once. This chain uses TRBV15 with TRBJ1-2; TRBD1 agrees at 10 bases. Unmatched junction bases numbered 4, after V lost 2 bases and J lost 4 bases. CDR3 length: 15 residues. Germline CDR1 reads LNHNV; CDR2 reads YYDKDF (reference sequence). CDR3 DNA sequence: TGTGCCACCAGCAGAAAGGGACAGGGGCTCTATGGCTACACCTTC. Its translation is CATSRKGQGLYGYTF.

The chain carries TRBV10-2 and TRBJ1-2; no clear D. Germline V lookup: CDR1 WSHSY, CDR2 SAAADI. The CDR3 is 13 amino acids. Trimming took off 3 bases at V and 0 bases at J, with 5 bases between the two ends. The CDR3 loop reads CASSETANYGYTF. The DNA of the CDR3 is TGCGCCAGCAGTGAAACAGCTAACTATGGCTACACCTTC.

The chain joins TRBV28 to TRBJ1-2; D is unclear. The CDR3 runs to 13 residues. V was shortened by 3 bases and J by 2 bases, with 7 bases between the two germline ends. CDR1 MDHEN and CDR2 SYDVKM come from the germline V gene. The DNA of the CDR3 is TGTGCCAGCAGTTTGAGGCAGAACTATGGCTACACCTTC. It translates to CASSLRQNYGYTF.

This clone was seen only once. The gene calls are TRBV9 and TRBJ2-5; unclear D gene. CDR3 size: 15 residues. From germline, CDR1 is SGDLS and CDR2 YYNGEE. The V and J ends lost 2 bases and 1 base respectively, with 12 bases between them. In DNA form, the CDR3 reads TGTGCCAGCAGCGTTAGCCCACTTACCCAAGAGACCCAGTACTTC. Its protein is CASSVSPLTQETQYF.

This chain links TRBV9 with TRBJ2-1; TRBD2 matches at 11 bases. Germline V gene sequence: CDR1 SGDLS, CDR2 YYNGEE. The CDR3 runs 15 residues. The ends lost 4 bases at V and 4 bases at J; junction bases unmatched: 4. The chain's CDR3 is CASSLGLADYNEQFF. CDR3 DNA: TGTGCCAGCAGCTTGGGACTAGCGGATTACAATGAGCAGTTCTTC. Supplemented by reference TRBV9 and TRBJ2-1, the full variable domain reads DSGVTQTPKHLITATGQRVTLRCSPRSGDLSVYWYQQSLDQGLQFLIQYYNGEERAKGNILERFSAQQFPDLHSELNLSSLELGDSALYFCASSLGLADYNEQFFGPGTRLTVL.

The CDR3 sequence: CASSESGNRVGHKNSGANVLTF. The CDR3 nucleotides are TGCGCCAGCAGTGAGTCTGGGAACAGGGTCGGCCATAAGAACTCTGGGGCCAACGTCCTGACTTTC. This chain connects TRBV10-2 to TRBJ2-6, with a possible D match to TRBD1 (6 bases). There are 22 residues in the CDR3. The V end was cut by 0 bases, the J end by 0 bases, with 24 bases between. The germline CDR1 and CDR2 sequences are WSHSY and SAAADI.

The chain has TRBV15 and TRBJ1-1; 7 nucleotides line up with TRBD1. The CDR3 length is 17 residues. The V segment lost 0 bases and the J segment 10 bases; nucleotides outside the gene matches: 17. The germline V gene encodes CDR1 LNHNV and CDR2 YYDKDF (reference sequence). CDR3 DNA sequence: TGTGCCACCAGCAGAGATCGCCGAGAGACAGGGCGCGTTGGAGCTTTCTTT. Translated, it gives CATSRDRRETGRVGAFF.